This TCR beta chain was retrieved from a study of blood T cell repertoires in COVID-19. Looking at the study overall: There were acute and convalescent COVID-19 samples, and they came from the United States, Italy and Spain. PBMCs, B-cell-depleted T cells, or T cells were the source of the cDNA or gDNA that made up the material.

This clone was found once. This CDR3 region has 13 residues. Germline-derived CDR1 and CDR2 are MNHEY and SVGAGI. Deletions cut 6 bases from V and 4 bases from J, with 10 bases between. Generated by immunoSEQ multiplex PCR, the TCRdb table keeps only in-frame clones and is missing some. This sample has tens of thousands of clones, with approximately 80% found just once. The sample consisted of peripheral blood. The V and J genes are TRBV6-5 and TRBJ1-5, with D possibly matching TRBD1 (5 bases). This clonotype was sampled from a woman aged 65 to 85 with acute or convalescent COVID-19. CDR3 protein: CASSHGGNQPQHF. Here the CDR3 DNA reads TGTGCCAGCAGCCACGGGGGGAATCAGCCCCAGCATTTT.